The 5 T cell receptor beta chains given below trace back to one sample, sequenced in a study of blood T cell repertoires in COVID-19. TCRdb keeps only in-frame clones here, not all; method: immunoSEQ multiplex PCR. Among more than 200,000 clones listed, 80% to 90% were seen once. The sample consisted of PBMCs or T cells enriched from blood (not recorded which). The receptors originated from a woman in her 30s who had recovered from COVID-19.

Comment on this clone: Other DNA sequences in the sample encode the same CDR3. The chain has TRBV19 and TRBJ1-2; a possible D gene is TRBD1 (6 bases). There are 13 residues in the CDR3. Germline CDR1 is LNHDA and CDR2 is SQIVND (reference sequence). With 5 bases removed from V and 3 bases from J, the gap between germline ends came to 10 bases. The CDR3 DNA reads TGTGCCAGTAGTGGGGGCGAGTACTATGGCTACACCTTC. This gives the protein CASSGGEYYGYTF.

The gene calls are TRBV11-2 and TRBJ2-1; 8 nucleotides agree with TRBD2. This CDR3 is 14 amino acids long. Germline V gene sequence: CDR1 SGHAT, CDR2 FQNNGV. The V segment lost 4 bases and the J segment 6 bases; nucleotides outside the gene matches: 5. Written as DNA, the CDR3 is TGTGCCAGCAGCTCATCCGGGACTAGCAATGAGCAGTTCTTC. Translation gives CASSSSGTSNEQFF.

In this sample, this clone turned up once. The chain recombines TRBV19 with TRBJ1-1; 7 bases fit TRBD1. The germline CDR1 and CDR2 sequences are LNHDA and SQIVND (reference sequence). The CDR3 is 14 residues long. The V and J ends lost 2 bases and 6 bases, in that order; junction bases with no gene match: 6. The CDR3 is CASSIQTGTAEAFF. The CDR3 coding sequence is TGTGCCAGTAGTATACAGACTGGGACAGCTGAAGCTTTCTTT. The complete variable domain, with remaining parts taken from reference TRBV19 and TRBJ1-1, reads DGGITQSPKYLFRKEGQNVTLSCEQNLNHDAMYWYRQDPGQGLRLIYYSQIVNDFQKGDIAEGYSVSREKKESFPLTVTSAQKNPTAFYLCASSIQTGTAEAFFGQGTRLTVV.

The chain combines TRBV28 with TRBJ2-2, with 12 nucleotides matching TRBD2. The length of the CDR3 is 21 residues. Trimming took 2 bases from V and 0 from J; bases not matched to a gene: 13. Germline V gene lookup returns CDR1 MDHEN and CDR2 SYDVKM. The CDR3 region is CASSLRTSGNYFYANTGELFF. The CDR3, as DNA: TGTGCCAGCAGTTTAAGGACTAGCGGGAATTACTTTTACGCGAACACCGGGGAGCTGTTTTTT.

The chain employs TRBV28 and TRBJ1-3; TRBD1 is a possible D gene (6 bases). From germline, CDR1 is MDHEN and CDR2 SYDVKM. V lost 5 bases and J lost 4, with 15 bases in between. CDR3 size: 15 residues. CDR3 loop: CASSTLGQGGNTIYF. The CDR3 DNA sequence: TGTGCCAGCAGTACACTGGGTCAGGGGGGAAACACCATATATTTT.